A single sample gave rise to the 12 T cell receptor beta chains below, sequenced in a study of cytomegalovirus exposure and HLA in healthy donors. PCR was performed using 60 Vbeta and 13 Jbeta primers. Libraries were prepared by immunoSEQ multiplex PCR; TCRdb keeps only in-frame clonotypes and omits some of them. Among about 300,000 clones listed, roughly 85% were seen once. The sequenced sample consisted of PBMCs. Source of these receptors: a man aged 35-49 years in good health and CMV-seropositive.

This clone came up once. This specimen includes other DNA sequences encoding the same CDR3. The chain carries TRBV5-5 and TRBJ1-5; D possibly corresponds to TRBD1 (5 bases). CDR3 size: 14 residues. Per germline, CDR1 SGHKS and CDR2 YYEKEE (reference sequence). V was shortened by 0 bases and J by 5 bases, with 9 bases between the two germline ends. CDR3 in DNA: TGTGCCAGCAGCTTGGGCCAGGGATATCAGCCCCAGCATTTT. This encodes CASSLGQGYQPQHF.

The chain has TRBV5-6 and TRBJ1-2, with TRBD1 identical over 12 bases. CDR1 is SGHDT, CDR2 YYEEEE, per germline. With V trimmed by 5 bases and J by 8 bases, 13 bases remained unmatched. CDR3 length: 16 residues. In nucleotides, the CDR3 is TGTGCCAGCAGTTTCCCGGGACAGGGGGCGCTTAGGGGCTACACCTTC. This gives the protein CASSFPGQGALRGYTF. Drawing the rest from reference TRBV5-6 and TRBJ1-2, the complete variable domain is DAGVTQSPTHLIKTRGQQVTLRCSPKSGHDTVSWYQQALGQGPQFIFQYYEEEERQRGNFPDRFSGHQFPNYSSELNVNALLLGDSALYLCASSFPGQGALRGYTFGSGTRLTVV.

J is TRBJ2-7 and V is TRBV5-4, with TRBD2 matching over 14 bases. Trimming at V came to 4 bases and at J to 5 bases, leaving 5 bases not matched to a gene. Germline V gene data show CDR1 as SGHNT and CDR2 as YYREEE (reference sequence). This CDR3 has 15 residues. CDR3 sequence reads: CASSPGLAGEHEQYF. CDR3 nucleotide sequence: TGTGCCAGCAGCCCGGGACTAGCGGGAGAACACGAGCAGTACTTC.

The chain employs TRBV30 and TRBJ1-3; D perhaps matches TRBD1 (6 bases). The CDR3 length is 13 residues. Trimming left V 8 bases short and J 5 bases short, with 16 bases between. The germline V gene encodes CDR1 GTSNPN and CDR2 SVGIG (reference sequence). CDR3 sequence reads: CARTRGDRNTIYF. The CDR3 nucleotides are TGTGCCAGAACCAGGGGCGACAGAAACACCATATATTTT.

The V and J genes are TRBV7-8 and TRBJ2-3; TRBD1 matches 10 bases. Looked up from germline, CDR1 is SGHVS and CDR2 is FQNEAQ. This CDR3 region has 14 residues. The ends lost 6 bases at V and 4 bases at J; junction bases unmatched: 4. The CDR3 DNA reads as TGTGCCAGCAGACCGGGACAGGGGCCAGATACGCAGTATTTT. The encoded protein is CASRPGQGPDTQYF.

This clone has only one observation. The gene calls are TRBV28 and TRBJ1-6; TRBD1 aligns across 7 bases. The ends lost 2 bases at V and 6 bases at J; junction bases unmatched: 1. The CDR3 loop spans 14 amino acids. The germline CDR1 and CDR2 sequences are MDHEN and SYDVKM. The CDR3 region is CASSLRDSNSPLHF. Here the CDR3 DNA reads TGTGCCAGCAGTTTAAGGGACAGTAATTCACCCCTCCACTTT.

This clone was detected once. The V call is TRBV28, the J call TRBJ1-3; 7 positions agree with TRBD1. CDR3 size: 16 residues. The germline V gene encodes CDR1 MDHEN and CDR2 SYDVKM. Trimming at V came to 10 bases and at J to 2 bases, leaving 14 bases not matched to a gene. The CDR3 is CATSGGDSAAGNTIYF. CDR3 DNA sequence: TGTGCCACCTCGGGCGGGGACAGTGCTGCTGGAAACACCATATATTTT.

Here the CDR3 reads CASSILRDRNEKLFF. DNA for the CDR3: TGTGCCAGCAGCATACTCCGGGATCGGAATGAAAAACTGTTTTTT. The chain carries TRBV7-9 and TRBJ1-4; no reliable D call. Trimming left V 5 bases short and J 5 bases short, with 15 bases between. In germline, CDR1 is SEHNR, CDR2 FQNEAQ (reference sequence). There are 15 residues in the CDR3.

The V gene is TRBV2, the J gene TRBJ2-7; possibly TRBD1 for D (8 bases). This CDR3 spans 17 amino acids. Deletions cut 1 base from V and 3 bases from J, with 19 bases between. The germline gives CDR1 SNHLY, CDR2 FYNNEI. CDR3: CASSEEGEQGGVYEQYF. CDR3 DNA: TGTGCCAGCAGTGAAGAGGGGGAACAGGGGGGGGTCTACGAGCAGTACTTC.

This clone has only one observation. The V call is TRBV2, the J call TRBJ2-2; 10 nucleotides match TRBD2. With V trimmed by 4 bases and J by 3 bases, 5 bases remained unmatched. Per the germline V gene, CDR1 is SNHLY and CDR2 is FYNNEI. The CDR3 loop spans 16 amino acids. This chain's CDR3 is CASSGTSGDYTGELFF. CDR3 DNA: TGTGCCAGCAGTGGTACTAGCGGGGATTACACCGGGGAGCTGTTTTTT.

CDR3: CASSVFRGYNEQFF. The CDR3 region has the DNA TGTGCCAGCAGTGTTTTCAGGGGCTACAATGAGCAGTTCTTC. The chain couples TRBV6-4 to TRBJ2-1; maybe TRBD1 (6 bases). The germline V and J ends were trimmed by 4 bases and 3 bases, with 10 bases remaining between them. The germline gives CDR1 MRHNA, CDR2 SNTAGT. The CDR3 is 14 amino acids.

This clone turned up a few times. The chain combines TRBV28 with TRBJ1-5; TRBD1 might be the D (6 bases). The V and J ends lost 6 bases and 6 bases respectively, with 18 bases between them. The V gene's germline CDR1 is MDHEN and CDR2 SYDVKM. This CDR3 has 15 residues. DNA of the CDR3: TGTGCCAGCAGAAGAACAGGGTTAGGGGGTCAGCCCCAGCATTTT. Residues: CASRRTGLGGQPQHF.